This is a list of T cell receptor beta chains from one sample in a study of CD8+CD57+ T cells in acquired aplastic anemia. TCRdb re-called the reads through MiXCR, storing one row per CDR3 protein. This sample has about 190,000 distinct CDR3 sequences, with about 53% found just once. The sequenced sample was sorted CD4+, CD8+, or CD8+CD57+ T cells (not recorded which) from PBMCs. The receptors stem from a human donor in good health, serving as a control. Each CDR3 is given with its conserved first and last residue. The D gene is left open where the match is weak. Clone size appears in some rows only: once, few, many, or a class for an expanded clone.

TRBJ2-1 | many | TRBD2 | TRBV4-2 | TGTGCCAGCAGCCCCGGGACTAGCGGGGGCAATGAGCAGTTCTTC | CASSPGTSGGNEQFF
TRBJ1-1 | . | TRBD1 | TRBV10-3 | TGTGCCATCAGCCCGGGGACAGGGAGAATGAACACTGAAGCTTTCTTT | CAISPGTGRMNTEAFF
TRBJ2-5 | . | . | TRBV15 | TGTGCCAGCAGCTTGGGCCCAACAACTAGTCAAGAGACCCAGTACTTC | CASSLGPTTSQETQYF
TRBJ1-2 | many | . | TRBV12-3/TRBV12-4 | TGTGCCTCACACATTTGGGGACAAGGAGGCTACACCTTC | CASHIWGQGGYTF
TRBJ2-6 | many | . | TRBV6-5 | TGTGCCAGCAGTACCTTTCGGGACACCCTTTCTGGGGCCAACGTCCTGACTTTC | CASSTFRDTLSGANVLTF
TRBJ2-7 | . | . | TRBV7-2 | TGTGCCAGCAGCGTACAGGGTTACGAGCAGTACTTC | CASSVQGYEQYF
TRBJ1-1 | . | TRBD1 | TRBV6-1 | TGTGCCAGCAAGCTACGACAGGGACAAAACACTGAAGCTTTCTTT | CASKLRQGQNTEAFF
TRBJ2-6 | many | . | TRBV20-1 | TGCAGTGCTAGAGCGGTAGGGATCTCTGGGGCCAACGTCCTGACTTTC | CSARAVGISGANVLTF
TRBJ1-6 | . | . | TRBV2 | TGTGCCTGCAGAAGAGGACAGACGAGCTCCTATAATTCACCCCTCCACTTT | CACRRGQTSSYNSPLHF
TRBJ2-5 | . | . | TRBV2 | TGTGCCAGCAACCACGAGGGAGTAGGGAGAGAGACCCAGTACTTC | CASNHEGVGRETQYF
TRBJ2-3 | few | TRBD2 | TRBV10-3 | TGTGCCATCAAGCCGGAAGCGGGGGGGTCAGATACGCAGTATTTT | CAIKPEAGGSDTQYF
TRBJ2-1 | . | . | TRBV7-3 | TGTGCCAGCAGCTTAACAGGGGGGGCCCACAATGAGCAGTTCTTC | CASSLTGGAHNEQFF
TRBJ2-7 | many | . | TRBV5-1 | TGCGCCAGCAGTTCAGTCTCCTACGAGCAGTACTTC | CASSSVSYEQYF
TRBJ1-1 | many | . | TRBV5-5 | TGTGCCAGCAGCACCCGACTCGTTTTAGGGGTTTCTTACGCTGAAGCTTTCTTT | CASSTRLVLGVSYAEAFF
TRBJ1-1 | . | . | TRBV29-1 | TGCAGCGCCATTGACGGGCCAAACACTGAAGCTTTCTTT | CSAIDGPNTEAFF
TRBJ2-3 | . | . | TRBV10-3 | TGTGCCATCAGTGAGTCGATGGGGGCAACTAGCACAGATACGCAGTATTTT | CAISESMGATSTDTQYF
TRBJ2-3 | . | . | TRBV7-8 | TGTGCCAACAGCTTAGGGCGGGGTGCAGATACGCAGTATTTT | CANSLGRGADTQYF
TRBJ2-7 | . | TRBD2 | TRBV9 | TGTGCCAGCAGCGACGTCGGGACTAGCGGGAGGCAGTACTTC | CASSDVGTSGRQYF
TRBJ1-5 | once | . | TRBV2 | TGTGCCAGCAGTGAAAAGCCGGGATGGATCGCGGGCGAAGATTTCTATAGCAATCAGCCCCAGCATTTT | CASSEKPGWIAGEDFYSNQPQHF
TRBJ1-3 | . | . | TRBV30 | TGTGCCTGGAGTGTACAGGACGGAAACACCATATATTTT | CAWSVQDGNTIYF
TRBJ1-5 | . | . | TRBV19 | TGTGCCAGTAGTATTGGAGGCAGTGCGGGGGGACAGCCCCAGCATTTT | CASSIGGSAGGQPQHF
TRBJ2-6 | few | . | TRBV6-2/TRBV6-3 | TGTGCCAGCGTCTCCAAAGGGGCGAGAAGACCTGGGGCCAACGTCCTGACTTTC | CASVSKGARRPGANVLTF
TRBJ2-1 | . | TRBD2 | TRBV19 | TGTGCCAGTAGTCTCGGACTAGCGGGGGTTCTCTGCAATGAGCAGTTCTTC | CASSLGLAGVLCNEQFF
TRBJ2-7 | . | . | TRBV7-3 | TGTGCCAGCAGCTCCCGACAGATCTATGGCTACGAGCAGTACTTC | CASSSRQIYGYEQYF
TRBJ2-3 | many | . | TRBV10-3 | TGTGCCTCCACTCAACAGGACTCTAGCACAGATACGCAGTATTTT | CASTQQDSSTDTQYF
TRBJ2-3 | many | . | TRBV4-2 | TGTGCCAGCAGCCAAGGCAGGGGACTGTCGGATACGCAGTATTTT | CASSQGRGLSDTQYF
TRBJ1-6 | few | TRBD1 | TRBV5-1 | TGCGCCAGTAGCCCAGGACAGGGATATAATTCACCCCTCCACTTT | CASSPGQGYNSPLHF
TRBJ2-3 | . | TRBD2 | TRBV24-1 | TGTGCCACCAGACTAGCGGGGGGGCGAGGTAGCACAGATACGCAGTATTTT | CATRLAGGRGSTDTQYF
TRBJ2-7 | once | TRBD2 | TRBV2 | TGTGCCAGCACCGGACTAGCGGGAGCTCTCGAGCAGTACTTC | CASTGLAGALEQYF
TRBJ1-1 | many | . | TRBV28 | . | CASSILGVWAFF
TRBJ2-3 | . | TRBD2 | TRBV15 | TGTGCCACCAGCAGAGCCTTGACTAGCGGTTCCACAGATACGCAGTATTTT | CATSRALTSGSTDTQYF
TRBJ2-7 | . | TRBD1 | TRBV20-1 | TGCAGTGCTAGAGATGGACAGGGGGCCACCTACGAGCAGTACTTC | CSARDGQGATYEQYF
TRBJ2-2 | many | . | TRBV12-3/TRBV12-4 | TGTGCCAGCAGCCGCAGGGGGGCGGGCACCGGGGAGCTGTTTTTT | CASSRRGAGTGELFF
TRBJ1-2 | many | . | TRBV20-1 | TGCAGTGCTCCTACTGGTTATGGCTACACCTTC | CSAPTGYGYTF
TRBJ1-6 | . | TRBD1 | TRBV10-3 | TGTGCCATCAGGGCAGCCGGGACAGCCCTCTATAATTCACCCCTCCACTTT | CAIRAAGTALYNSPLHF
TRBJ2-3 | . | TRBD1 | TRBV7-8 | TGTGCCAGCAGCTTAGCCCTAGGGACAGGGGGCAATTTGGAAACAGATACGCAGTATTTT | CASSLALGTGGNLETDTQYF
TRBJ1-2 | many | . | TRBV20-1 | TGCAGTGCTAGAGTGGAAGCTTACTATGGCTACACCTTC | CSARVEAYYGYTF
TRBJ2-1 | . | . | TRBV12-5 | TGTGCTAGTGGTTTCCAACAGGACAATGAGCAGTTCTTC | CASGFQQDNEQFF
TRBJ1-6 | few | TRBD1 | TRBV25-1 | TGTGCCAGCAGTGAATTACAGGGGGTTACCTCCCTCCACTTT | CASSELQGVTSLHF
TRBJ2-1 | many | TRBD1 | TRBV28 | TGTGCCAGCAGTTCGTCCCGGATGAGGGGGCTGAACAATGAGCAGTTCTTC | CASSSSRMRGLNNEQFF
TRBJ2-3 | . | TRBD1 | TRBV19 | TGTGCCAGTAGTATAGGGACAGGCGCCCGGACGCAGTATTTT | CASSIGTGARTQYF
TRBJ1-5 | . | . | TRBV19 | TGTGCCAGTAGTCCCGGGGACCTACCTAATCAGCCCCAGCATTTT | CASSPGDLPNQPQHF
TRBJ2-7 | many | TRBD1 | TRBV5-1 | TGCGCCAGCAGCGGACGACAGGGTTCCTACGAGCAGTACTTC | CASSGRQGSYEQYF
TRBJ1-5 | . | . | TRBV2 | TGTGCCAGCAGTTTAGGTCTAGCGGGGGGCAATGAGCATTTT | CASSLGLAGGNEHF